Listed below are T cell receptor beta chains from one sample, sequenced in a study of preoperative IRX-2 immunotherapy in early breast cancer. Sequencing used immunoSEQ multiplex PCR; TCRdb keeps in-frame clones, though not all of them. This sample carries more than 6,500 clones, around 81% of them seen once, and the ten largest clones take over 15%. Sequencing used tumor tissue, obtained after IRX-2 immunotherapy. These receptors were taken from a human donor with breast cancer. Each CDR3 is given with its conserved first and last residue. The order of the fields is D gene, clone size, J gene, V gene, CDR3 DNA, CDR3 protein. The D gene is left open where the match is weak. Size is omitted from some rows. Given values are once, few, many or a class for expanded clones.

- - TRBJ1-6 TRBV30 TGTGCCTCGAGAGTGAGTCCCTCCTATAATTCACCCCTCCACTTT CASRVSPSYNSPLHF
- - TRBJ1-1 TRBV30 TGTGCCTGGAGTGAATTCGAGGGTATGAACACTGAAGCTTTCTTT CAWSEFEGMNTEAFF
TRBD2 - TRBJ2-2 TRBV15 TGTGCCACCAGCCGCCGGCTAGCGGGGAACACCGGGGAGCTGTTTTTT CATSRRLAGNTGELFF
- - TRBJ2-7 TRBV6-8 TGTGCCAGCAGGCAGTCTTGGGGATTATACGAGCAGTACTTC CASRQSWGLYEQYF
- - TRBJ1-2 TRBV25-1 TGTGCCAGCAGTGAATCGAACAGGCCAGATGGCTACACCTTC CASSESNRPDGYTF
- - TRBJ1-6 TRBV11-1 TGTGCCAGCAGCTTGAAAGGGTCCTCCTATAATTCACCCCTCCACTTT CASSLKGSSYNSPLHF
- - TRBJ1-4 TRBV1 TGCGCCAGCAGCCAATGGGGACAGGAGGAGGAAAAACTGTTTTTT CASSQWGQEEEKLFF
TRBD1 - TRBJ2-1 TRBV18 TGTGCCAGCTCCCCTTTCCAGAGACAGGGGACAGAGCAGTTCTTC CASSPFQRQGTEQFF
- - TRBJ2-3 TRBV7-7 TGTGCCAGCAGCTTGTTCGCGTCGCTCCCCACAGATACGCAGTATTTT CASSLFASLPTDTQYF
- once TRBJ2-2 TRBV5-1 TGCGCCAGCAGCTCCGGTTTCGCGGGCGCCGGGGAGCTGTTTTTT CASSSGFAGAGELFF
TRBD1 - TRBJ1-1 TRBV29-1 TGCAGCGGCCGGGACAGGATGTTCACTGAAGCTTTCTTT CSGRDRMFTEAFF
- - TRBJ1-5 TRBV11-3 TGTGCCAGCAGCCCTGACAGGATTAGCAATCAGCCCCAGCATTTT CASSPDRISNQPQHF
- few TRBJ2-1 TRBV1 TGCGCCAGCAGCCAGGCGAGGACTAGCGGAGTATTAGGTGAGCAGTTCTTC CASSQARTSGVLGEQFF
- - TRBJ2-3 TRBV25-1 TGTGCCAGCAGTGGCTTCCCGGGGCATGGGGATACGCAGTATTTT CASSGFPGHGDTQYF
- - TRBJ2-1 TRBV19 TGTGCCAGTAGTACTTACGCCGCCCCACATGGGCAGTTCTTC CASSTYAAPHGQFF
- - TRBJ2-3 TRBV4-2 TGTGCCAGCAGCTGGCGGAGTAGGGAGAGCACAGATACGCAGTATTTT CASSWRSRESTDTQYF
- once TRBJ1-1 TRBV11-3 TGTGCCAGCAGCCCCCAAGGTGGTCGGGGGACTGAAGCTTTCTTT CASSPQGGRGTEAFF
- - TRBJ1-1 TRBV6-8 TGTGCCAGCAGTTATACCCGGACGGTGAACACTGAAGCTTTCTTT CASSYTRTVNTEAFF
TRBD2 - TRBJ2-1 TRBV23-1 TGCGCCAGCGAAACAAGGGGAGGGTTCAATGAGCAGTTCTTC CASETRGGFNEQFF
TRBD1 few TRBJ2-6 TRBV11-3 TGTGCCAGCAGCTCCCGGGACAGGGGGGCTGGGGCCAACGTCCTGACTTTC CASSSRDRGAGANVLTF
- once TRBJ1-2 TRBV6-8 TGTGCCAGCACCGAAAGGTGGACCCGGGCCAACTATGGCTACACCTTC CASTERWTRANYGYTF
- few TRBJ2-1 TRBV11-3 TGTGCCAGCAGCTTAGGGCAGGGGTCGGGCAATGAGCAGTTCTTC CASSLGQGSGNEQFF
TRBD1 few TRBJ2-7 TRBV11-3 TGTGCCAGCAGCCCGGTCTTCAAGACAGGGAACTACGAGCAGTACTTC CASSPVFKTGNYEQYF
- few TRBJ1-4 TRBV11-3 TGTGCCAGCAGCCACACAGCCTTAACTAATGAAAAACTGTTTTTT CASSHTALTNEKLFF
- once TRBJ2-7 TRBV6-8 TGTGCCAGCAGTGATCTCTCCCCGCCCTACGAGCAGTACTTC CASSDLSPPYEQYF
TRBD2 once TRBJ2-7 TRBV30 TGTGCCTGGACACGGGGGGGCTACGAGCAGTACTTC CAWTRGGYEQYF
- - TRBJ2-1 TRBV7-1 TGTGCCAGCAGCTTACATTCCAACAATGAGCAGTTCTTC CASSLHSNNEQFF
- - TRBJ1-2 TRBV6-8 TGTGCCAGCAGCGGAATACTCCCCAGGGGAGGTGGCTACACCTTC CASSGILPRGGGYTF
- - TRBJ1-3 TRBV11-3 TGTGCCAGCAGCTTGAGATCGGCCTCCGGAAACACCATATATTTT CASSLRSASGNTIYF
TRBD2 - TRBJ2-1 TRBV6-8 TGTGCCAGCAGTTACTCGACTAGCTTCGGTGAGCAGTTCTTC CASSYSTSFGEQFF
- - TRBJ2-1 TRBV29-1 TGCAGCGTTGGAGCAGAAGACTACAATGAGCAGTTCTTC CSVGAEDYNEQFF
- once TRBJ1-2 TRBV6-8 TGTGCCAGCAGTTCGCGACCCCGGAGCTATGGCTACACCTTC CASSSRPRSYGYTF
- - TRBJ2-3 TRBV6-8 TGTGCCAGCACTCCGAGGCCACACACAGATACGCAGTATTTT CASTPRPHTDTQYF
TRBD2 - TRBJ2-3 TRBV7-7 TGTGCCAGCAGCGCAACTAGCGGGGGGGCTGGAGATACGCAGTATTTT CASSATSGGAGDTQYF
TRBD2 - TRBJ2-3 TRBV15 TGTGCCACCAGCAGACTCCAGACTAGCGGGGGGAGCGGAGATACGCAGTATTTT CATSRLQTSGGSGDTQYF
TRBD2 - TRBJ2-7 TRBV19 TGTGCCAGTAGACTCCAAGCGGGGGGGCGATACGAGCAGTACTTC CASRLQAGGRYEQYF
- - TRBJ1-1 TRBV30 TGTGCCTGGACATGGCAGGGTGAAGCTTTCTTT CAWTWQGEAFF
- - TRBJ1-2 TRBV6-8 TGTGCCAGCAGTTCGTCTAACTATGGCTACACCTTC CASSSSNYGYTF
- once TRBJ1-1 TRBV6-4 TGTGCCAGCAGCACCACAAGGAACACTGAAGCTTTCTTT CASSTTRNTEAFF
- - TRBJ1-1 TRBV11-3 TGTGCCAGCAGCCCTGAGGGAGCGGGGACTGAAGCTTTCTTT CASSPEGAGTEAFF
- - TRBJ2-3 TRBV6-8 TGTGCCAGCAGTTTAGGGGGCGGGGGGCTAGATACGCAGTATTTT CASSLGGGGLDTQYF
TRBD1 - TRBJ1-4 TRBV2 TGTGCCAGCAGTCCACAGGGGGCGGCTAATGAAAAACTGTTTTTT CASSPQGAANEKLFF
- - TRBJ1-6 TRBV7-5 TGTGCCAGCAGCAAAGGATTGCTCGATAATTCACCCCTCCACTTT CASSKGLLDNSPLHF
TRBD1 once TRBJ1-1 TRBV18 TGTGCCAGCTCACCCATACGACAGGGTGGTGACACTGAAGCTTTCTTT CASSPIRQGGDTEAFF
- - TRBJ1-3 TRBV30 TGTGCCTGGACCCCCTCCTCCTCTGGAAACACCATATATTTT CAWTPSSSGNTIYF
TRBD2 - TRBJ2-1 TRBV19 TGTGCCAGTAGTTCCCCTCGGACTAGCGGGGGCGTGCTCAATGAGCAGTTCTTC CASSSPRTSGGVLNEQFF
- - TRBJ2-5 TRBV6-8 TGTGCCAGCAGTCGGACATTGGAGGGAGAGACCCAGTACTTC CASSRTLEGETQYF
- - TRBJ2-5 TRBV30 TGTGCCTGGAGTGGGGCTGGAGTAGAGACCCAGTACTTC CAWSGAGVETQYF
TRBD1 - TRBJ1-3 TRBV18 TGTGCCAGCTCACCCCTCGTCCCGGGACAGGGACCTGGAAACACCATATATTTT CASSPLVPGQGPGNTIYF
TRBD1 once TRBJ1-5 TRBV6-8 TGTGCCAGCAGCCCGGGGACAGGGGTTTATCAGCCCCAGCATTTT CASSPGTGVYQPQHF
TRBD1 - TRBJ1-6 TRBV7-6 TGTGCCAGCAGTTCCGGACACGGGACAGGTTCACCCCTCCACTTT CASSSGHGTGSPLHF
TRBD2 - TRBJ2-2 TRBV19 TGTGCCAGTACCTCCCTGACTAGCGGGGTCACCGGGGAGCTGTTTTTT CASTSLTSGVTGELFF
TRBD1 - TRBJ1-2 TRBV5-1 TGCGCCAGCAGCTTCAACCCCGGGACAGGGGGCGGCTACACCTTC CASSFNPGTGGGYTF
TRBD1 - TRBJ1-2 TRBV5-1 TGCGCCAGCAGCGACACAGGGGCCCCCTATATTGGCTACACCTTC CASSDTGAPYIGYTF
TRBD2 - TRBJ2-1 TRBV6-8 TGTGCCAGCAGTCCAACTAGCGGGGGGTACAATGAGCAGTTCTTC CASSPTSGGYNEQFF
- - TRBJ2-1 TRBV6-4 TGTGCCAGCCGACGGAGCCGAACCTACAATGAGCAGTTCTTC CASRRSRTYNEQFF